Reported below is one T cell receptor (beta chain). Its antigen is still unknown. The germline CDR1 and CDR2 sequences are SGHVS and FNYEAQ. The CDR3 extends over 16 amino acids. The junction had 8 bases not matched to a gene; V was cut back by 4 bases and J by 5 bases. The entry originates in a study of T cell responses to AZD1222 COVID-19 vaccine. Whole-study results and caveats: At baseline, just a handful of AZD1222 recipients tested seropositive. With two AZD1222 doses given, Spike-specific TCR breadth and depth both rose. Clonal diversity may have been underestimated in mostly white British donors.

TCRdb's copy holds only in-frame clones and misses some; the assay was immunoSEQ multiplex PCR. Of around 20,000 clones in the sample, more than 70% were seen once. Analyses pooled second doses at about 4 or about 12 weeks. The specimen comprised peripheral blood, sampled 28 days after the second AZD1222 dose. The J gene is TRBJ2-1, the V gene TRBV7-6, with TRBD2 matching over 10 bases. The TCR was taken from an adult who received the AZD1222 COVID-19 vaccine. In nucleotides, the CDR3 is TGTGCCAGCAGCTCGCCTACTAGCGGGGATAACAATGAGCAGTTCTTC. This gives the protein CASSSPTSGDNNEQFF.